Detailed here is one T cell receptor beta chain. This sample is drawn from a study of control samples from healthy donors and cancer patients. Some clones are missing from TCRdb's copy, which holds only in-frame ones; the method was immunoSEQ multiplex PCR. The data contain fewer than 200,000 clones, 80% to 95% of them singletons. The CDR3 loop spans 17 amino acids. Germline loops: CDR1 ENHRY, CDR2 SYGVKD. The junction had 13 bases not matched to a gene; V was cut back by 2 bases and J by 4 bases. The sample consisted of blood. The V call is TRBV10-3, the J call TRBJ2-5, with TRBD2 matching 7 bases. The receptor's source is a woman aged 60-75 years in good health. The CDR3 DNA follows: TGTGCCATCAGTGAGGCGGCGGGGGTCCTGGAGGCAGAGACCCAGTACTTC. Translated: CAISEAAGVLEAETQYF.